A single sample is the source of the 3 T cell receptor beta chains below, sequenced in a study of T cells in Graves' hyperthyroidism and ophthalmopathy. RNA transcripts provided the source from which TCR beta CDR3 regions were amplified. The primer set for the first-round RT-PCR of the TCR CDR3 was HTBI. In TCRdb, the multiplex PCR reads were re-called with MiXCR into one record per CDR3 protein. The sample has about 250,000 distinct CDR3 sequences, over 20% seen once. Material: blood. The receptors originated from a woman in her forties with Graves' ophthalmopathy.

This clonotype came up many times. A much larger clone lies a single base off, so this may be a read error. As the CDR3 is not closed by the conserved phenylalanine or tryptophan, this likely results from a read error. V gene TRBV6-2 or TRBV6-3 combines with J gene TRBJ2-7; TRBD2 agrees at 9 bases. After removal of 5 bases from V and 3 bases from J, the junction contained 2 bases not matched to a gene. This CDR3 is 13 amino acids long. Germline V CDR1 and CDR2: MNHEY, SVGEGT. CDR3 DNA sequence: TGTGCCAGCAGTCTAGCGGGACACTACGAGCAGTACCTC. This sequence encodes CASSLAGHYEQYL.

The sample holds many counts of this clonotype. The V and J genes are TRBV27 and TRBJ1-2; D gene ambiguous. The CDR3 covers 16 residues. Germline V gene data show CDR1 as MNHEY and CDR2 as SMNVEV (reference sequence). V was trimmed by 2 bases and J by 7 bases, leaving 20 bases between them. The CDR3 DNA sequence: TGTGCCAGCAGTTTACTTGGAAGTCTAGTAACTAGTGGCTACACCTTC. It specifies CASSLLGSLVTSGYTF.

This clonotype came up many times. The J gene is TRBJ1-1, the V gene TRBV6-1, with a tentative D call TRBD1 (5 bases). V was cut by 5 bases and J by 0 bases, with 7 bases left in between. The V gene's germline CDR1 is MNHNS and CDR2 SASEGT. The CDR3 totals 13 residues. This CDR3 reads CASSRDLNTEAFF. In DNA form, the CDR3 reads TGTGCCAGCAGTAGGGACCTGAACACTGAAGCTTTCTTT.